The next 17 T cell receptor beta chains were all read from a single sample in a study of shared clonotypes between healthy human individuals. The protocol was immunoSEQ multiplex PCR, while the TCRdb copy is restricted to in-frame clones and leaves out a portion. The sample has some 2,000,000 clones; approximately 94% are singletons. Naive CD8 cells lacked CD45RO and underwent positive selection for CCR7, leaving out terminally differentiated effector memory CD45RA+ cells. Sequenced material: naive CD8+ T cells sorted from blood. The receptors originated from a man younger than 35 in good health.

This chain connects TRBV27 to TRBJ2-7; 8 bases match TRBD2. The V and J ends lost 1 base and 2 bases, in that order; junction bases with no gene match: 4. Germline V gene lookup returns CDR1 MNHEY and CDR2 SMNVEV (reference sequence). CDR3 size: 15 residues. CDR3 DNA sequence: TGTGCCAGCAGTTTATTCGGGGGGGACCCCTACGAGCAGTACTTC. The encoded protein is CASSLFGGDPYEQYF.

The chain recombines TRBV15 with TRBJ2-7; no clear D. This CDR3 has 13 amino acids. The V end lost 0 bases, the J end lost 5 bases, and 8 bases lay between the germline ends. The germline gives CDR1 LNHNV, CDR2 YYDKDF (reference sequence). This CDR3 is CATSRDPPDEQYF. The CDR3 nucleotides read TGTGCCACCAGCAGAGACCCCCCCGACGAGCAGTACTTC. The whole variable domain, filled in from reference TRBV15 and TRBJ2-7, reads DAMVIQNPRYQVTQFGKPVTLSCSQTLNHNVMYWYQQKSSQAPKLLFHYYDKDFNNEADTPDNFQSRRPNTSFCFLDIRSPGLGDTAMYLCATSRDPPDEQYFGPGTRLTVT.

The V gene is TRBV10-2, the J gene TRBJ2-2; D remains ambiguous. V was cut by 1 base and J by 7 bases, with 1 base left in between. Germline V gene lookup returns CDR1 WSHSY and CDR2 SAAADI. The CDR3 runs to 11 residues. The CDR3 DNA sequence: TGCGCCAGCAGTGAGTACGGGGAGCTGTTTTTT. It yields the protein CASSEYGELFF.

This clone has a single count. This rearrangement joins TRBV5-1 to TRBJ2-7, with a possible D match to TRBD1 (5 bases). The CDR3 length is 15 residues. Per germline, CDR1 SGHRS and CDR2 YFSETQ. V gave up 7 bases and J gave up 4 bases, with 21 bases separating them. CDR3 protein: CASAPGSYLEYEQYF. As DNA, the CDR3 is TGCGCCAGCGCCCCAGGGTCCTATTTGGAATACGAGCAGTACTTC.

About this clone itself: At the DNA level, this CDR3 is encoded by other sequences in the same sample as well. The rearrangement joins TRBV6-1 to TRBJ2-5; D not certain. This CDR3 is built from 12 residues. V was cut by 2 bases and J by 5 bases, with 6 bases left in between. CDR1 and CDR2 from the germline V gene are MNHNS and SASEGT. The CDR3 DNA reads TGTGCCAGCAGTGAACTCGGGGAGACCCAGTACTTC. Amino acid sequence: CASSELGETQYF.

The chain carries TRBV13 and TRBJ2-7, with TRBD1 matching 8 bases. CDR3 size: 13 residues. The V gene end was trimmed by 5 bases and the J gene end by 1 base; junction bases not matched to a gene: 1. Germline values: CDR1 PRHDT, CDR2 FYEKMQ (reference sequence). The CDR3 reads CASSTGGSYEQYF. The CDR3 DNA sequence: TGTGCCAGCAGCACAGGGGGGTCCTACGAGCAGTACTTC.

V and J are TRBV6-5 and TRBJ2-7; 14 bases agree with TRBD2. The germline V gene has CDR1 MNHEY and CDR2 SVGAGI. V trimming: 4 bases; J trimming: 3 bases; junction bases outside the gene matches: 2. The CDR3 spans 15 residues. CDR3 sequence reads: CASSWGLAGDYEQYF. CDR3 nucleotide sequence: TGTGCCAGCAGTTGGGGACTAGCGGGAGACTACGAGCAGTACTTC.

The chain couples TRBV2 to TRBJ2-1, with 9 bases aligning to TRBD1. Germline V gene data show CDR1 as SNHLY and CDR2 as FYNNEI. Unmatched junction bases numbered 5, after V lost 9 bases and J lost 5 bases. The CDR3 extends over 13 amino acids. CDR3 coding DNA: TGTGCCAGGTGGGACAGGGACGACAATGAGCAGTTCTTC. Its protein is CARWDRDDNEQFF.

This clone was seen more than once but under ten times. The rearrangement uses TRBV10-1 and TRBJ2-7, with D unclear. Germline V gene data show CDR1 as WNHNN and CDR2 as SYGVQD (reference sequence). The V and J ends lost 4 bases and 0 bases respectively, with 7 bases between them. The CDR3 is 13 residues long. This CDR3 is CASSVPGSYEQYF. As DNA, the CDR3 is TGCGCCAGCAGTGTCCCGGGCTCCTACGAGCAGTACTTC.

The chain has TRBV28 and TRBJ2-4; D uncertain. The germline V gene has CDR1 MDHEN and CDR2 SYDVKM. The ends were cut back, 2 bases at V and 3 bases at J, with 14 bases in the middle. The CDR3 is 16 amino acids. CDR3 DNA sequence: TGTGCCAGCAGTTTAGCGGTCCGGATTCACAAAAACATTCAGTACTTC. Amino acids: CASSLAVRIHKNIQYF.

This chain uses TRBV14 with TRBJ2-7, with 7 positions matching TRBD1. J lost 2 bases, V lost 4 bases, and 8 bases had no gene match. The V gene's germline CDR1 is SGHDN and CDR2 FVKESK. The length of the CDR3 is 15 residues. CDR3 residues: CASSRLGQPAYEQYF. The CDR3 DNA is TGTGCCAGCAGCCGCTTGGGACAGCCTGCCTACGAGCAGTACTTC.

The gene calls are TRBV6-6 and TRBJ1-1, with a weak D call TRBD1 (5 bases). Deletions cut 6 bases from V and 3 bases from J, with 14 bases between. Per the germline V gene, CDR1 is MNHNY and CDR2 is SVGAGI (reference sequence). CDR3 size: 14 residues. In DNA, the CDR3 is TGTGCCAGCAGCCAAGAAAGACAGTACACTGAAGCTTTCTTT. Protein sequence: CASSQERQYTEAFF.

Worth noting for this clone: Other DNA sequences in the same sample also yield this CDR3. V usage is TRBV6-5 and J usage is TRBJ1-4, with D possibly TRBD1 on 5 matching bases. Germline V gene data show CDR1 as MNHEY and CDR2 as SVGAGI. V was shortened by 2 bases and J by 0 bases, with 7 bases between the two germline ends. The CDR3 covers 15 residues. Written as DNA, the CDR3 is TGTGCCAGCAGTTACGGAGGGGCAACTAATGAAAAACTGTTTTTT. Protein product: CASSYGGATNEKLFF.

This clone appeared a few times. The chain uses TRBV13 and TRBJ2-7; D is possibly TRBD2 (5 bases). There are 14 residues in the CDR3. The V end was cut by 5 bases, the J end by 3 bases, with 14 bases between. The V gene's germline CDR1 is PRHDT and CDR2 FYEKMQ (reference sequence). CDR3 in amino acids: CASSPTTNLYEQYF. CDR3 in DNA: TGTGCCAGCAGCCCGACTACGAACCTCTACGAGCAGTACTTC.

Points on this clone: The same CDR3 is also encoded by other DNA sequences in this sample. This chain links TRBV4-3 with TRBJ2-7, with TRBD2 identical over 10 bases. From germline, CDR1 is LGHNA and CDR2 YSLEER. This CDR3 spans 16 amino acids. After removal of 1 base from V and 0 bases from J, the junction contained 3 bases not matched to a gene. The CDR3 region is CASSQGPSGSSYEQYF. The CDR3 coding sequence is TGCGCCAGCAGCCAAGGGCCTAGCGGGAGCTCCTACGAGCAGTACTTC.

V usage is TRBV25-1 and J usage is TRBJ1-4; D gene unclear. V lost 7 bases to trimming and J lost 5 bases, with 17 bases between them. The CDR3 contains 15 residues. Germline V gene lookup returns CDR1 MGHDK and CDR2 SYGVNS. The CDR3 DNA reads as TGTGCCAGCAACCGACTCGACGGTGGGAATGAAAAACTGTTTTTT. Encoded protein: CASNRLDGGNEKLFF.

The chain uses TRBV5-1 and TRBJ2-7, with 10 bases that match TRBD1. The CDR3 totals 15 residues. Trimming took 5 bases from V and 3 from J; bases not matched to a gene: 8. Germline-derived CDR1 and CDR2 are SGHRS and YFSETQ. Written as DNA, the CDR3 is TGCGCCAGCAGACCTCGACAGGGGGCGAACTACGAGCAGTACTTC. This translates into CASRPRQGANYEQYF.